This TCR beta chain was identified in a study of blood T cell repertoires in COVID-19 (dated by TCRdb to 2018 to 2020). In terms of the full investigation: The collaborator samples originated in the United States, Italy and Spain and spanned the acute and convalescent phases of COVID-19. The prospective study material was composed of cDNA or gDNA derived from T cells, B-cell-depleted T cells, or PBMCs. A freely available public database, intended as a resource for researchers studying the immune response to SARS-CoV-2, is where the repertoires were released. The sample metadata nearly always contained a de-identified subject ID, COVID-19 status, age in years and sex. The samples were drawn from two sources: the first 160 participants of the ongoing ImmuneRACE study, and 1,000 to 1,500 subjects contributed by 6 global collaborators. The dataset comprised deeply sampled blood TCRbeta repertoires from subjects exposed to, actively infected with, or recovered from COVID-19. Where available, HLA class I and class II types were taken from metadata supplied by the sample provider and were not determined by assay-based typing.

Participants in the prospective study were aged about 18 to 90 years, lived in 20 to 30 United States geographic areas, and enrolled through a virtual design. To assign participants to cohorts, the prospective study relied on clinical history that participants themselves reported in a screening survey and a study questionnaire. Recovered participants in ImmuneRACE Cohort 3 were defined as having two consecutive negative NP/OP PCR tests, clearance from a healthcare professional, or resolution of symptoms. In the prospective study, whole blood, serum and a nasopharyngeal or oropharyngeal swab were collected from each participant by mobile phlebotomists. Additional blood draws and questionnaires over an approximately two-month period could optionally be provided by prospective study participants. Blood samples from the prospective study were shipped frozen or at room temperature prior to DNA extraction.

Broad study findings and their caveats: Clinical and demographic metadata were provided uncurated, with the amount varying by source and participant.

This clone was recorded once. Its antigen is not yet known. Base-call qualities are not available, and no considerably larger clone is one nucleotide away. V is shortened by 6 bases, J by 5 bases, and the region joining them spans 7 bases. Taken from cysteine to phenylalanine, the CDR3 has 11 residues. Just CDR3 DNA is preserved here, 33 bases in frame from base 1. From a lookup of the germline V gene, CDR1 and CDR2 are SNHLY and FYNNEI. TCRbeta CDR3 regions were amplified from genomic DNA using the immunoSEQ Assay, a bias-controlled multiplex PCR. The published analysis was carried out like this. The number of nucleated cells in each sample was estimated from the amplification of reference gene primers within the assay. To quantify the absolute abundance of each unique TCRbeta CDR3 rearrangement, sequence reads were collapsed and filtered. For each sample, productive Simpson clonality was calculated as the square root of Simpson's diversity index over productive rearrangements. Drawn from immuneACCESS, this table holds only the in-frame rearrangements with V and J called that TCRdb kept. Clones are partly lost; checked studies trace under half to an unresolved V gene and leave the rest unexplained. That table supplies the V and J calls and clone size; D and trimming were determined from the DNA. Recorded for this sample are about 160,000 clones; around four fifths of them occurred a single time. Clones ranked in the top ten supply 3.5% to 5% of the sample.

The sample comprised PBMCs or T cells enriched from blood (not recorded which). The V gene is TRBV2 and the J gene is TRBJ1-1; too little of a D gene remains to name it. This TCR was recovered from a woman between 45 and 65 years old who had recovered from COVID-19. The bases read TGTGCCAGCAGCACCCGGACTGAAGCTTTCTTT. This codes for CASSTRTEAFF.